The 14 T cell receptor beta chains reported below all come from one sample, sequenced in a study of shared clonotypes between healthy human individuals (TCRdb year 2020). The library relied on the immunoSEQ multiplex PCR assay. TCRdb's version of the immuneACCESS table is confined to in-frame rearrangements and falls short of the full clone set. An unresolved V gene accounts for under half of the shortfall where checked; the remainder is of unknown origin. In this sample the table shows around 550,000 clones, about 96% of which occur a single time. Together, the top ten hold 0.06% of the sample. Material for sequencing was naive CD4+ T cells sorted from blood. This specimen's cell subset or site label, interpreted: CD45RA+ positively selected. These TCRs come from a woman under 40 in good health.

This clone was recorded once. CDR3 sequence (DNA): TGTGCCAGTAGCTTCACAGCTAACTATGGCTACACCTTC. Its translation: CASSFTANYGYTF. The chain has TRBV19 and TRBJ1-2; D gene unclear. V was clipped by 6 bases and J by 0 bases, with 8 bases between them. This CDR3 contains 13 residues. Germline CDR1 and CDR2: LNHDA and SQIVND (reference sequence).

The chain couples TRBV7-8 to TRBJ2-3; D may be TRBD2 (5 bases). In germline, CDR1 is SGHVS, CDR2 FQNEAQ. The V end was cut by 5 bases, the J end by 3 bases, with 18 bases between. This CDR3 region has 16 residues. The CDR3 loop reads CASSKRVGVRTDTQYF. The DNA for the CDR3 is TGTGCCAGCAGCAAGAGGGTGGGAGTACGGACAGATACGCAGTATTTT.

The chain combines TRBV30 with TRBJ2-1, with 7 bases aligning to TRBD2. Trimming at V came to 4 bases and at J to 3 bases, leaving 9 bases not matched to a gene. The CDR3 has 15 amino acids. The V gene's germline CDR1 is GTSNPN and CDR2 SVGIG (reference sequence). CDR3 protein: CAWMWGGRNYNEQFF. In nucleotides, the CDR3 is TGTGCCTGGATGTGGGGCGGGAGAAACTACAATGAGCAGTTCTTC.

In DNA form, the CDR3 reads TGTGCCAGCAGTGAGATAGGACAGTGGAGCACTGAAGCTTTCTTT. This sequence encodes CASSEIGQWSTEAFF. This chain joins TRBV2 and TRBJ1-1; weak D call: TRBD1 (6 bases). The CDR3 runs 15 residues. V shed 3 bases and J shed 4 bases, with 15 bases lying between them. Germline V gives CDR1 SNHLY, CDR2 FYNNEI. The entire variable domain, with the rest obtained from reference TRBV2 and TRBJ1-1, is as follows: EPEVTQTPSHQVTQMGQEVILRCVPISNHLYFYWYRQILGQKVEFLVSFYNNEISEKSEIFDDQFSVERPDGSNFTLKIRSTKLEDSAMYFCASSEIGQWSTEAFFGQGTRLTVV.

The chain couples TRBV6-6 to TRBJ2-7; a possible D gene is TRBD1 (6 bases). Trimming cost V 7 bases and J 3 bases, with 22 bases left between them. The CDR3 extends over 16 amino acids. Germline assignment: CDR1 MNHNY and CDR2 SVGAGI (reference sequence). DNA for the CDR3: TGTGCCAGCACGAGCAGGGGTCGTATCCCAATCTACGAGCAGTACTTC. Translated, it gives CASTSRGRIPIYEQYF.

The chain uses TRBV28 and TRBJ1-2, with a weak D call TRBD1 (6 bases). The CDR3 is made up of 14 amino acids. The germline gives CDR1 MDHEN, CDR2 SYDVKM. The V and J ends lost 2 bases and 7 bases respectively, with 14 bases between them. CDR3: CASSLQGQGPGYTF. In nucleotides, the CDR3 is TGTGCCAGCAGTTTACAGGGACAAGGGCCTGGCTACACCTTC.

The chain links TRBV5-8 to TRBJ1-3, with TRBD1 identical over 7 bases. CDR3 size: 15 residues. V gave up 5 bases and J gave up 4 bases; unmatched junction bases: 9. CDR1 and CDR2 from the germline V gene are SGHTS and YDEGEE. The CDR3 DNA sequence: TGTGCCAGCAGGCAGGAGGGGGCGCGAGGAAACACCATATATTTT. Translating gives CASRQEGARGNTIYF.

This clone was observed a single time. J is TRBJ2-7 and V is TRBV29-1; D gene ambiguous. Germline CDR1 is SQVTM and CDR2 is ANQGSEA. This CDR3 spans 12 amino acids. Trimming stripped 3 bases from V and 6 bases from J, with 12 bases between. CDR3 sequence reads: CSVDDPWGEQYF. In DNA form, the CDR3 reads TGCAGCGTTGACGACCCTTGGGGCGAGCAGTACTTC.

CDR3 region: CASSYTGRRTDTQYF. In nucleotides, the CDR3 is TGTGCCAGCAGTTACACCGGACGGCGCACAGATACGCAGTATTTT. The chain combines TRBV6-6 with TRBJ2-3; D uncertain. The CDR3 is made up of 15 amino acids. Looked up from germline, CDR1 is MNHNY and CDR2 is SVGAGI (reference sequence). Between the trimmed V and J ends, which lost 2 bases and 1 base, there was a span of 10 bases.

The chain carries TRBV6-1 and TRBJ1-2; D is perhaps TRBD1 (5 bases). The CDR3 consists of 13 residues. The germline V and J ends were trimmed by 5 bases and 6 bases, with 13 bases remaining between them. Looked up from germline, CDR1 is MNHNS and CDR2 is SASEGT. The CDR3, as DNA: TGTGCCAGCAGTCTAGGGACGGTGGATGGCTACACCTTC. It yields the protein CASSLGTVDGYTF.

The rearrangement links TRBV6-5 to TRBJ2-7; the D gene is possibly TRBD2 (6 bases). V lost 8 bases, J lost 4 bases, and 18 bases lay in between. From germline, CDR1 is MNHEY and CDR2 SVGAGI. This CDR3 comprises 14 residues. The CDR3 region has the DNA TGTGCCAGCGTAAGGGACTCGCTGGGATACGAGCAGTACTTC. Its translation is CASVRDSLGYEQYF.

This chain links TRBV7-2 with TRBJ2-3; D not resolved. V lost 5 bases to trimming and J lost 0 bases, with 9 bases between them. Germline V lookup: CDR1 SGHTA, CDR2 FQGNSA. There are 14 residues in the CDR3. The CDR3 nucleotides are TGTGCCAGCAGCCCCGTGGGGAGCACAGATACGCAGTATTTT. Translated: CASSPVGSTDTQYF. Full variable domain (remainder filled in from reference TRBV7-2 and TRBJ2-3): GAGVSQSPSNKVTEKGKDVELRCDPISGHTALYWYRQSLGQGLEFLIYFQGNSAPDKSGLPSDRFSAERTGGSVSTLTIQRTQQEDSAVYLCASSPVGSTDTQYFGPGTRLTVL.

The chain's CDR3 is CASRQTGDEQFF. The CDR3 DNA is TGTGCCAGCAGGCAGACGGGTGATGAGCAGTTCTTC. V is TRBV6-5 and J is TRBJ2-1; no clear D gene. The germline V and J ends were trimmed by 6 bases and 8 bases, with 11 bases remaining between them. Looked up from germline, CDR1 is MNHEY and CDR2 is SVGAGI. This CDR3 is 12 amino acids long.

The gene calls are TRBV6-1 and TRBJ1-1, with D unresolved. Per germline, CDR1 MNHNS and CDR2 SASEGT. There are 13 residues in the CDR3. The V and J ends lost 6 bases and 6 bases respectively, with 14 bases between them. As DNA, the CDR3 is TGTGCCAGCAGCGTCAACCCAGAATCTGAAGCTTTCTTT. This encodes CASSVNPESEAFF.